This T cell receptor (beta chain) came from a study of blood T cell repertoires in COVID-19. About the research overall: Samples came from the United States, Italy and Spain, spanning acute and convalescent COVID-19. T cells, B-cell-depleted T cells, or PBMCs supplied cDNA or gDNA.

The V and J ends lost 3 bases and 4 bases respectively, with 15 bases between them. This CDR3 comprises 15 residues. Germline CDR1 is LGHDT and CDR2 is YNNKEL (reference sequence). The table came from immunoSEQ multiplex PCR; TCRdb's copy has only in-frame clones and leaves some out. Among some 110,000 clones, 71% were seen once, and the ten largest hold roughly 0.9%. V and J are TRBV3-1 (or the pseudogene TRBV3-2) and TRBJ2-5, with D possibly being TRBD1 (5 bases). Material for sequencing was peripheral blood. This clonotype was obtained from a human donor with acute or convalescent COVID-19. The donor label of this sample is uncertain. CDR3 residues: CASSQPGRVGETQYF. Written as DNA, the CDR3 is TGTGCCAGCAGCCAGCCGGGCAGGGTGGGAGAGACCCAGTACTTC.